The 23 T cell receptor beta chains in this list originate from one sample, sequenced in a study of CD8 T cells in Susac syndrome. RNA was extracted with the RNeasy kit, and a quantity of roughly 0.5 to 1 ug was reverse transcribed using random hexamers. TCRdb processed the immunoSEQ multiplex PCR reads anew with MiXCR; each CDR3 protein has one entry. The sample includes about 180,000 distinct CDR3 sequences, approximately 93% of them seen just once. The sample was CD4+ T cells from PBMCs. These receptors originate from a human donor with multiple sclerosis.

V usage is TRBV25-1 and J usage is TRBJ2-1, with D possibly matching TRBD1 (7 bases). The CDR3 is 15 residues long. The ends were cut back, 6 bases at V and 6 bases at J, with 18 bases in the middle. Germline CDR1 MGHDK, CDR2 SYGVNS. Here the CDR3 reads CASRRRGHPLNEQFF. The CDR3 DNA follows: TGTGCCAGCAGAAGGAGGGGGCATCCTCTCAATGAGCAGTTCTTC.

Comment on this clonotype: This CDR3 fails to terminate in the conserved phenylalanine or tryptophan, so it likely reflects a read error. CDR3 in DNA: TGTGCCAGCAGTCGGACTAGCGGGGGGCGAGGGGAGACCCAGTACCTC. Translation gives CASSRTSGGRGETQYL. The chain joins TRBV25-1 to TRBJ2-5; 14 bases are shared with TRBD2. From germline, CDR1 is MGHDK and CDR2 SYGVNS. The CDR3 is 16 residues long. V lost 5 bases to trimming and J lost 5 bases; unmatched junction nucleotides: 7.

This clonotype appeared once. The rearrangement uses TRBV6-1 and TRBJ2-4; 8 nucleotides match TRBD1. V trimming: 6 bases; J trimming: 5 bases; junction bases outside the gene matches: 9. Germline lookup yields CDR1 MNHNS and CDR2 SASEGT. The CDR3 sequence is 15 residues long. The DNA of the CDR3 is TGTGCCAGCAGCGAGAGGACAGGGTCCCAAAACATTCAGTACTTC. Translation: CASSERTGSQNIQYF.

The CDR3 loop reads CASSPQGWPNEKLFF. The CDR3 bases are TGTGCCAGCAGCCCCCAGGGGTGGCCTAATGAAAAACTGTTTTTT. The V gene is TRBV11-2, the J gene TRBJ1-4, with a possible D match to TRBD1 (6 bases). The CDR3 runs to 15 residues. Trimming stripped 5 bases from V and 3 bases from J, with 13 bases between. Germline assignment: CDR1 SGHAT and CDR2 FQNNGV.

The chain carries TRBV24-1 and TRBJ2-5; D not resolved. CDR1 KGHDR and CDR2 SFDVKD come from the germline V gene. The ends were cut back, 4 bases at V and 5 bases at J, with 13 bases in the middle. The CDR3 is 14 residues long. DNA of the CDR3: TGTGCCACCAGTGAAGCCGTCGCCACGGAGACCCAGTACTTC. Its protein product is CATSEAVATETQYF.

The chain joins TRBV30 to TRBJ1-1; D remains unclear. V lost 3 bases to trimming and J lost 5 bases, with 19 bases between them. In germline, CDR1 is GTSNPN, CDR2 SVGIG (reference sequence). CDR3 size: 15 residues. The CDR3 sequence: CAWSRTRTVVTEAFF. The CDR3 DNA sequence: TGTGCCTGGAGCCGGACTCGGACGGTGGTGACTGAAGCTTTCTTT.

The table lists this clonotype with a count of one. CDR3 loop: CASSLLAGKLHNEQFF. The CDR3 DNA follows: TGTGCCAGCAGTTTGCTAGCGGGAAAGTTACATAATGAGCAGTTCTTC. The chain couples TRBV27 to TRBJ2-1; TRBD2 agrees at 9 bases. The CDR3 runs 16 residues. CDR1 is MNHEY, CDR2 SMNVEV, per germline (reference sequence). The ends lost 3 bases at V and 7 bases at J; junction bases unmatched: 10.

The rearrangement joins TRBV29-1 to TRBJ2-5; D may be TRBD1 (6 bases). CDR3 size: 14 residues. V lost 4 bases, J lost 4 bases, and 16 bases lay in between. Germline assignment: CDR1 SQVTM and CDR2 ANQGSEA. The DNA of the CDR3 is TGCAGCGTTGTTGGGACACTAACCGGAGAGACCCAGTACTTC. This encodes CSVVGTLTGETQYF.

V usage is TRBV7-9 and J usage is TRBJ1-1; possibly TRBD1 for D (5 bases). Trimming shortened V by 9 bases and J by 6 bases, and 11 bases separated the two germline ends. Germline V gene sequence: CDR1 SEHNR, CDR2 FQNEAQ (reference sequence). This CDR3 comprises 11 residues. The CDR3 protein is CASGGGSEAFF. The CDR3 DNA reads as TGTGCCAGTGGTGGGGGTTCTGAAGCTTTCTTT.

This rearrangement joins TRBV9 to TRBJ1-2; a possible D gene is TRBD1 (6 bases). The CDR3 extends over 15 amino acids. V gave up 5 bases and J gave up 1 base, with 15 bases separating them. The germline V gene encodes CDR1 SGDLS and CDR2 YYNGEE. In nucleotides, the CDR3 is TGTGCCAGCAGTTTTGGGGGCCCCTATAACTATGGCTACACCTTC. This encodes CASSFGGPYNYGYTF.

This rearrangement joins TRBV6-5 to TRBJ2-5; TRBD1 agrees at 7 bases. The ends lost 7 bases at V and 7 bases at J; junction bases unmatched: 6. Germline V CDR1 and CDR2: MNHEY, SVGAGI. The CDR3 has 12 amino acids. CDR3 DNA sequence: TGTGCCAGCATTGACAGGGCGGGGACCCAGTACTTC. It encodes CASIDRAGTQYF.

The CDR3 reads CASSPAVQGGEQYF. DNA for the CDR3: TGTGCCAGCAGCCCCGCAGTACAGGGTGGAGAGCAGTACTTC. The chain joins TRBV7-6 to TRBJ2-7; a weak D match, TRBD1 (6 bases). This CDR3 has 14 residues. The V and J ends lost 5 bases and 7 bases respectively, with 18 bases between them. The germline gives CDR1 SGHVS, CDR2 FNYEAQ.

This chain uses TRBV18 with TRBJ1-1; D unresolved. The V gene lost 4 bases and the J gene lost 2 bases, with 14 bases spanning the gap. In germline, CDR1 is KGHSH, CDR2 LQKENI. CDR3 length: 15 residues. CDR3 sequence reads: CASSLSPVPNTEAFF. CDR3 bases: TGTGCCAGCTCACTTAGTCCTGTTCCTAACACTGAAGCTTTCTTT.

The chain combines TRBV20-1 with TRBJ2-5; the D gene could be TRBD1 or TRBD2 (6 bases each). From germline, CDR1 is DFQATT and CDR2 SNEGSKA (reference sequence). The CDR3 length is 12 residues. V lost 5 bases, J lost 5 bases, and 12 bases lay in between. CDR3 sequence (DNA): TGCAGTGCTCCTAGGAGGGGGGAGACCCAGTACTTC. It codes for CSAPRRGETQYF.

This clonotype was counted only a few times. The chain recombines TRBV5-4 with TRBJ2-6; D uncertain. The CDR3 runs 15 residues. Germline-derived CDR1 and CDR2 are SGHNT and YYREEE (reference sequence). V was clipped by 0 bases and J by 4 bases, with 8 bases between them. CDR3 sequence: CASSLGGPGANVLTF. The DNA of the CDR3 is TGTGCCAGCAGCTTGGGTGGGCCCGGGGCCAACGTCCTGACTTTC.

V and J are TRBV12-3 or TRBV12-4 and TRBJ2-2, with 8 bases that match TRBD1. Trimming cost V 6 bases and J 5 bases; bases outside gene matches: 11. The CDR3 totals 16 residues. Here the CDR3 DNA reads TGTGCCAGCAGCCTCCACGGACAGGGTGTGACCGGGGAGCTGTTTTTT. It specifies CASSLHGQGVTGELFF.

The V and J genes are TRBV7-9 and TRBJ2-7, with D possibly being TRBD1 or TRBD2 (6 bases each). With 6 bases removed from V and 3 bases from J, the gap between germline ends came to 12 bases. This CDR3 contains 13 residues. CDR1 is SEHNR and CDR2 is FQNEAQ in the germline V gene (reference sequence). In DNA, the CDR3 is TGTGCCAGCAGTTTTGGGGGGCGCTACGAGCAGTACTTC. Protein sequence: CASSFGGRYEQYF.

V and J are TRBV7-2 and TRBJ1-2; D might be TRBD1 (6 bases). Trimming pared 4 bases from V and 4 bases from J, leaving 10 bases between. CDR1 and CDR2 (germline): SGHTA, FQGNSA. The CDR3 is 13 residues long. DNA for the CDR3: TGTGCCAGCAGCTCGACAGGATCCTATGGCTACACCTTC. Its translation is CASSSTGSYGYTF.

V gene TRBV18 combines with J gene TRBJ2-3, with 8 bases fitting TRBD2. The length of the CDR3 is 16 residues. Germline V gives CDR1 KGHSH, CDR2 LQKENI. The ends lost 1 base at V and 1 base at J; junction bases unmatched: 4. In DNA, the CDR3 is TGTGCCAGCTCACCACGTCCAGCGGGAGGCACAGATACGCAGTATTTT. Its protein product is CASSPRPAGGTDTQYF. Full variable domain (missing parts from reference TRBV18 and TRBJ2-3): NAGVMQNPRHLVRRRGQEARLRCSPMKGHSHVYWYRQLPEEGLKFMVYLQKENIIDESGMPKERFSAEFPKEGPSILRIQQVVRGDSAAYFCASSPRPAGGTDTQYFGPGTRLTVL.

The rearrangement joins TRBV6-5 to TRBJ2-1; D call uncertain. V lost 6 bases and J 6 bases, leaving 15 bases between the germline ends. Germline V lookup: CDR1 MNHEY, CDR2 SVGAGI. This CDR3 region has 14 residues. The chain's CDR3 is CASSIKEARNEQFF. CDR3 sequence (DNA): TGTGCCAGCAGCATCAAAGAGGCTCGCAATGAGCAGTTCTTC.

This clonotype was picked up one time. The chain is built from TRBV3-1 and TRBJ2-1, with 8 bases fitting TRBD1. The J segment lost 3 bases and the V segment lost 7 bases, leaving 8 bases of the junction unmatched. The CDR3 sequence is 15 residues long. From germline, CDR1 is LGHDT and CDR2 YNNKEL (reference sequence). This CDR3 is CASTPGGQLYNEQFF. The CDR3 DNA follows: TGTGCCAGCACCCCAGGGGGCCAACTCTACAATGAGCAGTTCTTC.

J is TRBJ2-7 and V is TRBV23-1; no definite D call. TRBV23-1 is noted as an ORF with a role that remains uncertain. V was pared by 4 bases and J by 2 bases, with 12 bases between. The CDR3 totals 14 residues. CDR3 protein: CASSRLAITYEQYF. CDR3 sequence (DNA): TGCGCCAGCAGTCGGTTGGCGATAACCTACGAGCAGTACTTC.

This clonotype was counted once. This chain links TRBV19 with TRBJ1-1; 9 nucleotides align to TRBD1. After removal of 7 bases from V and 5 bases from J, the junction contained 14 bases not matched to a gene. The germline V gene encodes CDR1 LNHDA and CDR2 SQIVND (reference sequence). The CDR3 runs 16 residues. CDR3 protein: CASTTGTGLLGTEAFF. In DNA form, the CDR3 reads TGTGCCAGTACAACCGGGACAGGGCTCCTTGGGACTGAAGCTTTCTTT. Drawing the rest from reference TRBV19 and TRBJ1-1, the complete variable domain is DGGITQSPKYLFRKEGQNVTLSCEQNLNHDAMYWYRQDPGQGLRLIYYSQIVNDFQKGDIAEGYSVSREKKESFPLTVTSAQKNPTAFYLCASTTGTGLLGTEAFFGQGTRLTVV.